This record looks at one T cell receptor beta chain sequence and its context. Using immunoSEQ multiplex PCR, the repertoire was profiled, and TCRdb retains in-frame clones only, with some absent. Of 87,000 or so clones listed, about 89% are singletons. The data were taken from a study of T cell responses to AZD1222 COVID-19 vaccine. With 0 bases removed from V and 6 bases from J, the gap between germline ends came to 4 bases. CDR1 and CDR2 from the germline V gene are LNHDA and SQIVND (reference sequence). The CDR3 runs to 12 residues. The material was peripheral blood, obtained on day 0 of AZD1222 vaccination. V and J are TRBV19 and TRBJ2-3; no reliable D call. This TCR derives from an adult in good health. The CDR3 loop is CASSIDKDTQYF. CDR3 DNA: TGTGCCAGTAGTATAGATAAGGATACGCAGTATTTT.